A selection of T cell receptor beta chains follows, all from one sample in a study of blood T cell repertoires in COVID-19. Sequencing used immunoSEQ multiplex PCR; TCRdb keeps in-frame clones, though not all of them. The table shows approximately 280,000 clones, with more than 85% occurring only once. Sample: peripheral blood. Source of these receptors: a man between 40 and 49 years old with acute or convalescent COVID-19. The CDR3 runs from the conserved cysteine through the conserved F or W. A D gene is named only where the DNA matches it firmly. Clone size is given for some rows only: seen once, a few or many times, or a class if the clone is expanded.

D gene: -; J gene: TRBJ2-7; V gene: TRBV7-9; clone size: few; CDR3 protein: CASASTGYEQYF; CDR3 DNA: TGTGCCAGCGCCAGTACGGGGTACGAGCAGTACTTC
D gene: -; J gene: TRBJ1-6; V gene: TRBV5-6; clone size: -; CDR3 protein: CASSRATGGRWDSPLHF; CDR3 DNA: TGTGCCAGCAGCCGGGCCACAGGAGGGAGGTGGGATTCACCCCTCCACTTT
D gene: -; J gene: TRBJ2-7; V gene: TRBV13; clone size: -; CDR3 protein: CASSLSRGYEQYF; CDR3 DNA: TGTGCCAGCAGCTTAAGCCGAGGCTACGAGCAGTACTTC
D gene: -; J gene: TRBJ1-2; V gene: TRBV5-4; clone size: -; CDR3 protein: CASTRREDYGYTF; CDR3 DNA: TGTGCCAGCACCCGCAGGGAAGACTATGGCTACACCTTC
D gene: TRBD1; J gene: TRBJ1-1; V gene: TRBV19; clone size: -; CDR3 protein: CASSDRVWDGTEAFF; CDR3 DNA: TGTGCCAGTAGTGACAGGGTTTGGGACGGCACTGAAGCTTTCTTT
D gene: TRBD1; J gene: TRBJ1-2; V gene: TRBV24-1; clone size: -; CDR3 protein: CATSDSWTGEIYGYTF; CDR3 DNA: TGTGCCACCAGTGATTCCTGGACAGGGGAGATCTATGGCTACACCTTC
D gene: -; J gene: TRBJ2-3; V gene: TRBV24-1; clone size: -; CDR3 protein: CATRAQGADTQYF; CDR3 DNA: TGTGCCACCAGGGCACAGGGAGCAGATACGCAGTATTTT
D gene: -; J gene: TRBJ1-1; V gene: TRBV11-2; clone size: -; CDR3 protein: CASLTGFNTEAFF; CDR3 DNA: TGTGCCAGTTTGACGGGTTTTAACACTGAAGCTTTCTTT
D gene: TRBD1; J gene: TRBJ1-2; V gene: TRBV18; clone size: -; CDR3 protein: CASSPIAGQGNYGYTF; CDR3 DNA: TGTGCCAGCTCACCAATAGCCGGACAGGGTAACTATGGCTACACCTTC
D gene: TRBD1; J gene: TRBJ1-2; V gene: TRBV7-2; clone size: -; CDR3 protein: CASSLGKGQGIHTF; CDR3 DNA: TGTGCCAGCAGCTTAGGAAAAGGACAGGGGATCCACACCTTC
D gene: TRBD1; J gene: TRBJ2-1; V gene: TRBV25-1; clone size: once; CDR3 protein: CASSSRDSYYNEQFF; CDR3 DNA: TGTGCCAGCAGTTCCCGGGACAGCTATTACAATGAGCAGTTCTTC
D gene: TRBD1; J gene: TRBJ1-5; V gene: TRBV12-5; clone size: once; CDR3 protein: CASGPGQGGQPQHF; CDR3 DNA: TGTGCTAGTGGTCCCGGACAGGGGGGGCAGCCCCAGCATTTT
D gene: TRBD1; J gene: TRBJ1-2; V gene: TRBV10-3; clone size: -; CDR3 protein: CAISGRTGKIYGYTF; CDR3 DNA: TGTGCCATCAGTGGCCGGACAGGGAAGATCTATGGCTACACCTTC
D gene: TRBD1; J gene: TRBJ2-2; V gene: TRBV5-1; clone size: few; CDR3 protein: CASSPGTANTGELFF; CDR3 DNA: TGCGCCAGCAGCCCAGGGACAGCGAACACCGGGGAGCTGTTTTTT
D gene: TRBD1; J gene: TRBJ1-3; V gene: TRBV5-6; clone size: -; CDR3 protein: CASSSTGEGNTIYF; CDR3 DNA: TGTGCCAGCAGTTCGACAGGGGAAGGAAACACCATATATTTT
D gene: TRBD2; J gene: TRBJ2-7; V gene: TRBV9; clone size: -; CDR3 protein: CASSPWGGYGDEQYF; CDR3 DNA: TGTGCCAGCAGCCCCTGGGGGGGGTACGGCGACGAGCAGTACTTC
D gene: -; J gene: TRBJ2-7; V gene: TRBV2; clone size: -; CDR3 protein: CASRDGAGGSYEQYF; CDR3 DNA: TGTGCCAGCAGAGATGGGGCAGGGGGGTCCTACGAGCAGTACTTC
D gene: TRBD1; J gene: TRBJ2-7; V gene: TRBV29-1; clone size: once; CDR3 protein: CSGLGQGLDEQYF; CDR3 DNA: TGCAGCGGGCTGGGACAGGGGCTCGACGAGCAGTACTTC
D gene: -; J gene: TRBJ2-1; V gene: TRBV5-4; clone size: once; CDR3 protein: CASSRAGKGSYNEQFF; CDR3 DNA: TGTGCCAGCAGTCGGGCAGGGAAGGGCTCCTACAATGAGCAGTTCTTC
D gene: -; J gene: TRBJ2-7; V gene: TRBV9; clone size: -; CDR3 protein: CASSVGLSYEQYF; CDR3 DNA: TGTGCCAGCAGCGTAGGTTTATCCTACGAGCAGTACTTC
D gene: -; J gene: TRBJ2-3; V gene: TRBV11-2; clone size: -; CDR3 protein: CASSALRDTQYF; CDR3 DNA: TGTGCCAGCAGCGCCCTCCGGGATACGCAGTATTTT
D gene: -; J gene: TRBJ2-2; V gene: TRBV6-5; clone size: -; CDR3 protein: CASSLAYTGELFF; CDR3 DNA: TGTGCCAGCAGCCTAGCTTACACCGGGGAGCTGTTTTTT
D gene: -; J gene: TRBJ2-3; V gene: TRBV6-2/TRBV6-3; clone size: -; CDR3 protein: CATTPRRGRTDTQYF; CDR3 DNA: TGTGCCACCACCCCCCGGCGCGGGCGCACAGATACGCAGTATTTT
D gene: TRBD1; J gene: TRBJ1-1; V gene: TRBV5-1; clone size: -; CDR3 protein: CASSPGRQGSFTEAFF; CDR3 DNA: TGCGCCAGCAGCCCGGGGAGACAGGGATCGTTCACTGAAGCTTTCTTT
D gene: -; J gene: TRBJ2-2; V gene: TRBV14; clone size: -; CDR3 protein: CASSQFHGGGELFF; CDR3 DNA: TGTGCCAGCAGCCAATTCCACGGAGGGGGGGAGCTGTTTTTT
D gene: -; J gene: TRBJ1-1; V gene: TRBV19; clone size: -; CDR3 protein: CASSRTASGDTEAFF; CDR3 DNA: TGTGCCAGTAGTAGGACAGCCTCTGGGGACACTGAAGCTTTCTTT
D gene: TRBD2; J gene: TRBJ2-1; V gene: TRBV6-5; clone size: -; CDR3 protein: CASRPGRGGGNEQFF; CDR3 DNA: TGTGCCTCCCGCCCAGGGCGGGGGGGCGGCAATGAGCAGTTCTTC
D gene: -; J gene: TRBJ1-2; V gene: TRBV5-1; clone size: -; CDR3 protein: CASSFGGDGYTF; CDR3 DNA: TGCGCCAGCAGCTTCGGCGGGGATGGCTACACCTTC
D gene: -; J gene: TRBJ1-3; V gene: TRBV7-7; clone size: -; CDR3 protein: CASSSGSGAGNTIYF; CDR3 DNA: TGTGCCAGCAGCTCTGGGTCTGGAGCCGGCAACACCATATATTTT
D gene: TRBD1; J gene: TRBJ1-2; V gene: TRBV12-3/TRBV12-4; clone size: -; CDR3 protein: CASSLTGYGYTF; CDR3 DNA: TGTGCCAGCAGTTTGACAGGGTACGGCTACACCTTC
D gene: TRBD2; J gene: TRBJ2-1; V gene: TRBV7-2; clone size: few; CDR3 protein: CASSLQRGALGEQFF; CDR3 DNA: TGTGCCAGCAGCTTACAGCGGGGGGCCCTCGGGGAGCAGTTCTTC
D gene: TRBD2; J gene: TRBJ2-1; V gene: TRBV4-2; clone size: few; CDR3 protein: CASSLSGDPYNEQFF; CDR3 DNA: TGTGCCAGCAGCCTTAGCGGGGATCCTTACAATGAGCAGTTCTTC
D gene: -; J gene: TRBJ1-1; V gene: TRBV19; clone size: -; CDR3 protein: CASSLSVGFSEAFF; CDR3 DNA: TGTGCCAGTAGCCTTAGCGTTGGTTTCTCTGAAGCTTTCTTT
D gene: TRBD1; J gene: TRBJ1-4; V gene: TRBV5-1; clone size: -; CDR3 protein: CASRDTGQASEKLFF; CDR3 DNA: TGCGCCAGCAGGGATACTGGACAGGCGTCTGAAAAACTGTTTTTT
D gene: TRBD1; J gene: TRBJ1-1; V gene: TRBV4-1; clone size: -; CDR3 protein: CASSQLGGGAAYATEAFF; CDR3 DNA: TGCGCCAGCAGCCAATTAGGGGGCGGGGCAGCCTATGCCACTGAAGCTTTCTTT
D gene: -; J gene: TRBJ1-3; V gene: TRBV9; clone size: -; CDR3 protein: CASSPLSRSGNTIYF; CDR3 DNA: TGTGCCAGCAGCCCCTTATCGCGCTCTGGAAACACCATATATTTT
D gene: -; J gene: TRBJ1-2; V gene: TRBV18; clone size: -; CDR3 protein: CASSPQGGPIYGYTF; CDR3 DNA: TGTGCCAGCTCACCGCAGGGAGGGCCGATCTATGGCTACACCTTC
D gene: -; J gene: TRBJ1-1; V gene: TRBV7-8; clone size: -; CDR3 protein: CASSEDSGDTEAFF; CDR3 DNA: TGTGCCAGCAGCGAGGATAGCGGTGACACTGAAGCTTTCTTT
D gene: TRBD1; J gene: TRBJ1-2; V gene: TRBV2; clone size: -; CDR3 protein: CAGKTGGNYGYTF; CDR3 DNA: TGTGCCGGCAAGACAGGGGGCAACTATGGCTACACCTTC
D gene: TRBD1; J gene: TRBJ1-1; V gene: TRBV7-2; clone size: -; CDR3 protein: CASSSRGEHTEAFF; CDR3 DNA: TGTGCCAGCAGCTCCAGGGGGGAGCACACTGAAGCTTTCTTT
D gene: TRBD1; J gene: TRBJ1-2; V gene: TRBV30; clone size: -; CDR3 protein: CAWSHTGGGYGYTF; CDR3 DNA: TGTGCCTGGAGCCATACAGGGGGCGGCTATGGCTACACCTTC
D gene: TRBD1; J gene: TRBJ1-2; V gene: TRBV15; clone size: -; CDR3 protein: CATSRSGQGNYGYTF; CDR3 DNA: TGTGCCACCAGCAGATCGGGACAGGGTAACTATGGCTACACCTTC
D gene: TRBD1; J gene: TRBJ2-7; V gene: TRBV6-7; clone size: -; CDR3 protein: CASSYGISGGDEQYF; CDR3 DNA: TGTGCCAGCAGTTACGGGATCTCAGGGGGCGACGAGCAGTACTTC
D gene: -; J gene: TRBJ1-4; V gene: TRBV7-9; clone size: -; CDR3 protein: CASSYLQGNGKLFF; CDR3 DNA: TGTGCCAGCAGTTATCTTCAGGGGAACGGAAAACTGTTTTTT
D gene: -; J gene: TRBJ1-2; V gene: TRBV10-3; clone size: once; CDR3 protein: CAISEIGQSYGYTF; CDR3 DNA: TGTGCCATCAGTGAGATTGGGCAGTCCTATGGCTACACCTTC
D gene: -; J gene: TRBJ2-5; V gene: TRBV24-1; clone size: -; CDR3 protein: CATSEGTTGLGETQYF; CDR3 DNA: TGTGCCACCAGTGAGGGGACGACAGGTCTTGGGGAGACCCAGTACTTC
D gene: TRBD1; J gene: TRBJ1-1; V gene: TRBV5-6; clone size: -; CDR3 protein: CASSRGQLNTEAFF; CDR3 DNA: TGTGCCAGCAGCCGGGGACAGCTGAACACTGAAGCTTTCTTT
D gene: -; J gene: TRBJ2-2; V gene: TRBV27; clone size: -; CDR3 protein: CASSKWASGELFF; CDR3 DNA: TGTGCCAGCAGCAAGTGGGCATCCGGGGAGCTGTTTTTT
D gene: -; J gene: TRBJ1-2; V gene: TRBV19; clone size: few; CDR3 protein: CASSIDQRPGYGYTF; CDR3 DNA: TGTGCCAGTAGTATAGACCAGCGACCGGGGTATGGCTACACCTTC
D gene: -; J gene: TRBJ1-2; V gene: TRBV4-2; clone size: -; CDR3 protein: CASSWGPNYGYTF; CDR3 DNA: TGTGCCAGCAGCTGGGGCCCTAACTATGGCTACACCTTC
D gene: TRBD2; J gene: TRBJ2-7; V gene: TRBV29-1; clone size: -; CDR3 protein: CSVEGTSGGTYEQYF; CDR3 DNA: TGCAGCGTTGAGGGGACTAGCGGGGGAACCTACGAGCAGTACTTC
D gene: TRBD1; J gene: TRBJ1-5; V gene: TRBV6-1; clone size: -; CDR3 protein: CASSVAGGFQPQHF; CDR3 DNA: TGTGCCAGCAGTGTAGCAGGGGGCTTTCAGCCCCAGCATTTT
D gene: TRBD2; J gene: TRBJ2-3; V gene: TRBV4-2; clone size: -; CDR3 protein: CASSQTNLAGRQYHTQYF; CDR3 DNA: TGTGCCAGCAGCCAAACCAATTTAGCGGGCCGGCAGTATCATACGCAGTATTTT
D gene: TRBD1; J gene: TRBJ1-5; V gene: TRBV24-1; clone size: -; CDR3 protein: CATSDSRQGPIHQPQHF; CDR3 DNA: TGTGCCACCAGTGATTCCAGACAGGGGCCAATTCATCAGCCCCAGCATTTT
D gene: TRBD2; J gene: TRBJ2-3; V gene: TRBV5-1; clone size: once; CDR3 protein: CASSREADTQYF; CDR3 DNA: TGCGCCAGCAGCCGGGAGGCAGATACGCAGTATTTT
D gene: TRBD2; J gene: TRBJ2-7; V gene: TRBV28; clone size: -; CDR3 protein: CASNLAGGPYEQYF; CDR3 DNA: TGTGCCAGCAATCTAGCGGGGGGTCCCTACGAGCAGTACTTC
D gene: TRBD2; J gene: TRBJ2-1; V gene: TRBV9; clone size: -; CDR3 protein: CASSVASARGDSAPPEQFF; CDR3 DNA: TGTGCCAGCAGCGTAGCTTCTGCGCGGGGGGACTCCGCCCCCCCTGAGCAGTTCTTC